Detailed here is one T cell receptor (beta chain). Antigen: not known. Using viral peptide pools, the ViraFEST assay grew out antigen-specific CD4+ T cells prior to sequencing. Isolating CD4+ T cells followed approximately nine days of culture. Nucleocapsid antibodies stayed negative before and after vaccination, showing no earlier SARS-CoV-2 infection. Cultures used roughly 2 million PBMC per well, 9 to 10 IU/ml IL-2 and about 10 ug/ml peptides. A half-volume exchange with IL-2 medium occurred on days 3 and 7. V was shortened by 0 bases and J by 7 bases, with 13 bases between the two germline ends. Germline V CDR1 and CDR2: SGDLS, YYNGEE. The CDR3 spans 15 residues. This sample is part of a study of vaccination effects on CD4 cells after COVID-19. Study information: Subjects were given two BNT162b2 or mRNA-1273 vaccine doses.

Here immunoSEQ multiplex PCR was the method, and the copy in TCRdb shows in-frame clones only, minus some. Among 41,000 or so clones listed, 77% were seen once. Sequencing was performed on CD4+ T cells from PBMCs cultured with HCoV-NL63 spike peptides, taken before COVID-19 vaccination. This chain links TRBV9 with TRBJ1-4; a possible D gene is TRBD1 (6 bases). This clonotype was obtained from a human donor who received a COVID-19 vaccine. CDR3 sequence (DNA): TGTGCCAGCAGCGTAGGACCACAGGGAGGTGAAAAACTGTTTTTT. This encodes CASSVGPQGGEKLFF.